Each of the 22 T cell receptor beta chains below was sequenced from the same sample in a study of T cell changes during pregnancy in multiple sclerosis. Assay used: immunoSEQ multiplex PCR; TCRdb lists only in-frame clones, some missing. Among 90,000 to 95,000 clones listed, 90% to 95% were seen once. The material was peripheral blood, obtained in the first trimester of pregnancy. Receptors were obtained from a female donor with multiple sclerosis, enrolled in a pregnancy study.

J is TRBJ1-1 and V is TRBV9; D gene ambiguous. The CDR3 is 13 residues long. CDR1 is SGDLS and CDR2 is YYNGEE in the germline V gene. Deletions cut 2 bases from V and 2 bases from J, with 7 bases between. CDR3 bases: TGTGCCAGCAGCGTGAGCTCCAACACTGAAGCTTTCTTT. Translation gives CASSVSSNTEAFF.

This chain connects TRBV7-9 to TRBJ1-1, with D unclear. V shed 1 base and J shed 5 bases, with 8 bases lying between them. This CDR3 comprises 13 residues. From germline, CDR1 is SEHNR and CDR2 FQNEAQ (reference sequence). The CDR3 region is CASSLGGTTEAFF. The CDR3 nucleotides are TGTGCCAGCAGCTTAGGCGGAACTACTGAAGCTTTCTTT. Full variable domain (missing parts from reference TRBV7-9 and TRBJ1-1): DTGVSQNPRHKITKRGQNVTFRCDPISEHNRLYWYRQTLGQGPEFLTYFQNEAQLEKSRLLSDRFSAERPKGSFSTLEIQRTEQGDSAMYLCASSLGGTTEAFFGQGTRLTVV.

This chain links TRBV14 with TRBJ2-1; D unclear. This CDR3 spans 15 amino acids. The V and J ends lost 0 bases and 1 base respectively, with 7 bases between them. CDR1 and CDR2 from the germline V gene are SGHDN and FVKESK. The DNA for the CDR3 is TGTGCCAGCAGCCAAGACCCCCCGTCCTACAATGAGCAGTTCTTC. It is translated as CASSQDPPSYNEQFF. Full variable domain (rest looked up from reference TRBV14 and TRBJ2-1): EAGVTQFPSHSVIEKGQTVTLRCDPISGHDNLYWYRRVMGKEIKFLLHFVKESKQDESGMPNNRFLAERTGGTYSTLKVQPAELEDSGVYFCASSQDPPSYNEQFFGPGTRLTVL.

The chain recombines TRBV7-8 with TRBJ2-3; TRBD2 aligns across 9 bases. The CDR3 is made up of 14 amino acids. CDR1 is SGHVS and CDR2 is FQNEAQ in the germline V gene. The trim removed 3 bases at V and 4 bases at J, leaving 2 bases unmatched. The CDR3 bases are TGTGCCAGCAGCTTGGGCGGGGGGGCAGATACGCAGTATTTT. Translating it yields CASSLGGGADTQYF.

This chain joins TRBV9 and TRBJ1-6; 7 nucleotides agree with TRBD1. The CDR3 runs to 15 residues. CDR1 and CDR2 from the germline V gene are SGDLS and YYNGEE. V lost 0 bases, J lost 7 bases, and 4 bases stayed unmatched. The CDR3: CASSVGPGGNSPLHF. As DNA, the CDR3 is TGTGCCAGCAGCGTAGGTCCAGGGGGGAATTCACCCCTCCACTTT. Combining the CDR3 with reference TRBV9 and TRBJ1-6 gives the whole variable domain DSGVTQTPKHLITATGQRVTLRCSPRSGDLSVYWYQQSLDQGLQFLIQYYNGEERAKGNILERFSAQQFPDLHSELNLSSLELGDSALYFCASSVGPGGNSPLHFGNGTRLTVT.

The CDR3 coding sequence is TGCCCACGGACAGGGGGCGATCCCGACTACGAGCAGTACTTC. Its protein product is CPRTGGDPDYEQYF. The J gene is TRBJ2-7, the V gene TRBV5-1; 11 bases are a match to TRBD1. The length of the CDR3 is 14 residues. The V gene's germline CDR1 is SGHRS and CDR2 YFSETQ. Complete variable domain (other parts from reference TRBV5-1 and TRBJ2-7): KAGVTQTPRYLIKTRGQQVTLSCSPISGHRSVSWYQQTPGQGLQFLFEYFSETQRNKGNFPGRFSGRQFSNSRSEMNVSTLELGDSALYLCPRTGGDPDYEQYFGPGTRLTVT.

DNA of the CDR3: TGCGCCAGCAGCCAGCGGGATACCTCGTTTGGCTACACCTTC. This encodes CASSQRDTSFGYTF. The chain carries TRBV4-1 and TRBJ1-2; D gene uncertain. CDR1 and CDR2 (germline): MGHRA, YSYEKL. Trimming cost V 3 bases and J 7 bases, with 15 bases left between them. The CDR3 spans 14 residues.

The V gene is TRBV7-9, the J gene TRBJ2-5; tentative D call: TRBD2 (6 bases). Per the germline V gene, CDR1 is SEHNR and CDR2 is FQNEAQ (reference sequence). Deletions cut 11 bases from V and 4 bases from J, with 17 bases between. This CDR3 is 13 amino acids long. The CDR3 coding sequence is TGTGCCTGGCCTATAAGCGGGCGAGAGACCCAGTACTTC. As protein: CAWPISGRETQYF.

The chain links TRBV14 to TRBJ2-3; 9 positions match TRBD1. Germline loops: CDR1 SGHDN, CDR2 FVKESK. The CDR3 is 14 residues long. After removal of 3 bases from V and 4 bases from J, the junction contained 2 bases not matched to a gene. The CDR3 region has the DNA TGTGCCAGCAGCCACCGGACAGGGGCAGATACGCAGTATTTT. The encoded protein is CASSHRTGADTQYF.

The chain recombines TRBV2 with TRBJ2-7; the match to TRBD2 covers 7 bases. V lost 7 bases and J lost 0; bases outside the gene matches: 6. The CDR3 runs 14 residues. The germline V gene has CDR1 SNHLY and CDR2 FYNNEI. In nucleotides, the CDR3 is TGTGCCAGCAAGAGCGGGGATCCCTCCTACGAGCAGTACTTC. The encoded protein is CASKSGDPSYEQYF.

This chain uses TRBV18 with TRBJ2-7; a possible D gene is TRBD2 (6 bases). From germline, CDR1 is KGHSH and CDR2 LQKENI. V was shortened by 8 bases and J by 1 base, with 12 bases between the two germline ends. The CDR3 has 13 residues. CDR3 DNA: TGTGCCAGCGCCTACGGGACTTCCTACGAGCAGTACTTC. Protein: CASAYGTSYEQYF. The full variable domain, rest sourced from reference TRBV18 and TRBJ2-7, is NAGVMQNPRHLVRRRGQEARLRCSPMKGHSHVYWYRQLPEEGLKFMVYLQKENIIDESGMPKERFSAEFPKEGPSILRIQQVVRGDSAAYFCASAYGTSYEQYFGPGTRLTVT.

The genes are TRBV9 and TRBJ2-3; 7 nucleotides match TRBD2. Unmatched junction bases numbered 2, after V lost 0 bases and J lost 1 base. Germline CDR1 and CDR2: SGDLS and YYNGEE. The CDR3 is 15 amino acids. CDR3 nucleotide sequence: TGTGCCAGCAGCGTAGAGGCGGGGGGCACAGATACGCAGTATTTT. This codes for CASSVEAGGTDTQYF.

The V call is TRBV9, the J call TRBJ1-1; D remains ambiguous. V lost 2 bases and J 3 bases, leaving 14 bases between the germline ends. The CDR3 has 15 residues. In germline, CDR1 is SGDLS, CDR2 YYNGEE. The CDR3 bases are TGTGCCAGCAGCGTGGTTGAGGTCGGGTACACTGAAGCTTTCTTT. Its translation is CASSVVEVGYTEAFF.

The chain carries TRBV6-1 and TRBJ2-1, with TRBD1 identical over 8 bases. V was pared by 3 bases and J by 7 bases, with 5 bases of the junction left unmatched. CDR1 and CDR2 (germline): MNHNS, SASEGT. The CDR3 contains 14 residues. The CDR3 DNA follows: TGTGCCAGCAGTGAGGACAGGGTCGGGAATGAGCAGTTCTTC. This sequence encodes CASSEDRVGNEQFF.

This chain uses TRBV30 with TRBJ2-5; TRBD1 matches at 11 bases. The CDR3 loop spans 14 amino acids. V was clipped by 4 bases and J by 5 bases; unmatched bases: 6. Germline CDR1 is GTSNPN and CDR2 is SVGIG (reference sequence). CDR3 coding DNA: TGTGCCTGGACAGGGACAGGGGGTTGGGAGACCCAGTACTTC. Translating gives CAWTGTGGWETQYF.

The V gene is TRBV7-3, the J gene TRBJ2-3; 8 positions agree with TRBD2. The CDR3 spans 15 residues. Germline V gene data show CDR1 as SGHTA and CDR2 as FQGTGA. J lost 1 base, V lost 5 bases, and 5 bases had no gene match. The DNA of the CDR3 is TGTGCCAGCAGCCGAGCGGGGGCGGGCACAGATACGCAGTATTTT. Its protein is CASSRAGAGTDTQYF.

This clone was observed a handful of times. The chain uses TRBV18 and TRBJ1-5; D not resolved. V was shortened by 0 bases and J by 3 bases, with 6 bases between the two germline ends. The germline CDR1 and CDR2 sequences are KGHSH and LQKENI. This CDR3 contains 14 residues. CDR3 DNA: TGTGCCAGCTCACCACCACACCCCAATCAGCCCCAGCATTTT. Translation: CASSPPHPNQPQHF. Combining the CDR3 with reference TRBV18 and TRBJ1-5 gives the whole variable domain NAGVMQNPRHLVRRRGQEARLRCSPMKGHSHVYWYRQLPEEGLKFMVYLQKENIIDESGMPKERFSAEFPKEGPSILRIQQVVRGDSAAYFCASSPPHPNQPQHFGDGTRLSIL.

This chain joins TRBV7-3 and TRBJ2-2, with TRBD1 matching over 7 bases. V lost 1 base to trimming and J lost 1 base; unmatched junction nucleotides: 0. Germline values: CDR1 SGHTA, CDR2 FQGTGA. This CDR3 comprises 15 residues. The CDR3, as DNA: TGTGCCAGCAGCTTAAGGACAGGGAACACCGGGGAGCTGTTTTTT. Encoded protein: CASSLRTGNTGELFF.

This chain uses TRBV19 with TRBJ1-5; unclear D gene. The CDR3 extends over 16 amino acids. V was pared by 3 bases and J by 0 bases, with 12 bases between. Per germline, CDR1 LNHDA and CDR2 SQIVND (reference sequence). The CDR3 bases are TGTGCCAGTAGTATCTGGGCAGATTATAGCAATCAGCCCCAGCATTTT. It yields the protein CASSIWADYSNQPQHF.

V usage is TRBV5-1 and J usage is TRBJ1-6, with TRBD1 identical over 8 bases. CDR1 and CDR2 from the germline V gene are SGHRS and YFSETQ. Trimming took 4 bases from V and 8 from J; bases not matched to a gene: 11. The CDR3 totals 16 residues. CDR3 DNA: TGCGCCAGCAGCCTCACAGGGGGAGGCGAAGATTCACCCCTCCACTTT. It specifies CASSLTGGGEDSPLHF.

The chain carries TRBV15 and TRBJ1-4; no firm D call. There are 14 residues in the CDR3. V lost 4 bases and J lost 4, with 10 bases in between. Germline CDR1 reads LNHNV; CDR2 reads YYDKDF (reference sequence). The CDR3 region is CATSNLEGNEKLFF. CDR3 nucleotide sequence: TGTGCCACCAGCAACCTAGAGGGTAATGAAAAACTGTTTTTT. The variable domain in full, completed from reference TRBV15 and TRBJ1-4, reads DAMVIQNPRYQVTQFGKPVTLSCSQTLNHNVMYWYQQKSSQAPKLLFHYYDKDFNNEADTPDNFQSRRPNTSFCFLDIRSPGLGDTAMYLCATSNLEGNEKLFFGSGTQLSVL.

This chain uses TRBV9 with TRBJ2-1; D may be TRBD2 (5 bases). CDR3 length equals 14 residues. The V end lost 3 bases, the J end lost 7 bases, and 14 bases lay between the germline ends. Per germline, CDR1 SGDLS and CDR2 YYNGEE. The CDR3 region has the DNA TGTGCCAGCAGCGGGTTCCTCACGGGAAATGAGCAGTTCTTC. This encodes CASSGFLTGNEQFF.